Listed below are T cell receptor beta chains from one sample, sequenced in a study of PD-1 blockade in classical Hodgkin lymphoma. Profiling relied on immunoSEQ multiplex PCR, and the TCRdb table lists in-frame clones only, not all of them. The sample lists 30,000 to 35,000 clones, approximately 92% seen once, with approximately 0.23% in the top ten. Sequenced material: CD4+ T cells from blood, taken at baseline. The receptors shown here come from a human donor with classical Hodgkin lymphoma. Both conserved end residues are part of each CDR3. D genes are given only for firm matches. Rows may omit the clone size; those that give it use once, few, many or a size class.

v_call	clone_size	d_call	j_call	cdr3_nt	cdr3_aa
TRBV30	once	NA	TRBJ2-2	TGTGCCTGGAGTAGGGTCCAGGGGATGACCGGGGAGCTGTTTTTT	CAWSRVQGMTGELFF
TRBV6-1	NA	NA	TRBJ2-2	TGTGCCAGCAGTGAACTAAACACCGGGGAGCTGTTTTTT	CASSELNTGELFF
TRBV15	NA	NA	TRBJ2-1	TGTGCCACCAGCAGAGATAAGTTGGGTGGCAATGAGCAGTTCTTC	CATSRDKLGGNEQFF
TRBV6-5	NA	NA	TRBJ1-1	TGTGCCAGCTTCAAAAGGGGAAGGGGGAACACTGAAGCTTTCTTT	CASFKRGRGNTEAFF
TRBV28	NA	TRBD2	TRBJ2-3	TGTGCCGGGAGTAGCGGGAGGGCCCCACAAAGAAATACGCAGTATTTT	CAGSSGRAPQRNTQYF
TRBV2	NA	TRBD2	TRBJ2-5	TGTGCCTCGGGTGCAGGGAGGGCGTTAGGGTTGACCCAGTACTTC	CASGAGRALGLTQYF
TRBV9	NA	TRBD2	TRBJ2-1	TGTGCCAGCAGCCCACGGGAGGGGTCCTACAATGAGCAGTTCTTC	CASSPREGSYNEQFF
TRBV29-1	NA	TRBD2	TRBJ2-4	TGCAGCGTTGGACTAGCGGGAGGAGATGGAGCCAAAAACATTCAGTACTTC	CSVGLAGGDGAKNIQYF
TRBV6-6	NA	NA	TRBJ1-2	TGTGCCAGCAGTTACGACCCGGTCAAGGTCTATGGCTACACCTTC	CASSYDPVKVYGYTF
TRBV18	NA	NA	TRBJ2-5	TGTGCCAGCTCACCACGCTCCAGACAAGAGACCCAGTACTTC	CASSPRSRQETQYF
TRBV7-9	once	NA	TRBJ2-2	TGTGCCAGCAGCCTTCGGACCGATGGTCGGGAGCTGTTTTTT	CASSLRTDGRELFF
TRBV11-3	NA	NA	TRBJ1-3	TGTGCCAGCAGCCAGAGCCTGGGAGGAGGAAACACCATATATTTT	CASSQSLGGGNTIYF
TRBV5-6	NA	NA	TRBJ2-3	TGTGCCAGCAGCTTGGACCCAGATACGCAGTATTTT	CASSLDPDTQYF
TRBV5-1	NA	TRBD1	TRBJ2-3	TGCGCCAGCAGCCATGTTCCCGCCGGGACAGGGGGCACAGATACGCAGTATTTT	CASSHVPAGTGGTDTQYF
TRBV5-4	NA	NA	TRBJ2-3	TGTGCCAGCAGCTTGGCCCAGGGAGCAGATACGCAGTATTTT	CASSLAQGADTQYF
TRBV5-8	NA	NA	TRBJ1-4	TGTGCCAGCAGCTTCTCAGGGAGAGCGGATGAAAAACTGTTTTTT	CASSFSGRADEKLFF
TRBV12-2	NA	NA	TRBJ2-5	TGTGCAAGTCGCTTAGAGGTCCTCCGGGGGCGCGGGAGGGCCCGAGAGACCCAGTACTTC	CASRLEVLRGRGRARETQYF
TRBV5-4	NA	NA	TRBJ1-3	TGTGCCAGCAGCTTGGCGTCGACCTCTGGAAACACCATATATTTT	CASSLASTSGNTIYF
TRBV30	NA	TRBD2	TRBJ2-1	TGTGCCTGGAAAGTAATAGCGGGAGCCGATGAGCAGTTCTTC	CAWKVIAGADEQFF
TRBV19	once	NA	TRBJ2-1	TGTGCCAGTGGCTACAATGAGCAGTTCTTC	CASGYNEQFF
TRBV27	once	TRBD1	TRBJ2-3	TGTGCCAGCAGTGGACAGGGGAGCACAGATACGCAGTATTTT	CASSGQGSTDTQYF
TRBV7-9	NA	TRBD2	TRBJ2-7	TGTGCCAGCAGCTTAGGAATGGGACTAGAACAATCCTACGAGCAGTACTTC	CASSLGMGLEQSYEQYF
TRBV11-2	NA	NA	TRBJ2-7	TGTGCCAGCAGCTTAGAGGGGGCCAAGTCCTACGAGCAGTACTTC	CASSLEGAKSYEQYF
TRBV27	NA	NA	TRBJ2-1	TGTGCCAGCAGTTTTAGCGATTTATACAATGAGCAGTTCTTC	CASSFSDLYNEQFF
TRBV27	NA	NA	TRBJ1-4	TGTGCCAGCAGCCTAGGGTTACAGGGACTGAACAAGGGGGAAAAACTGTTTTTT	CASSLGLQGLNKGEKLFF
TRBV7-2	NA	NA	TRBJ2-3	TGTGCCAGCAGTTTAGTCAGCACAGATACGCAGTATTTT	CASSLVSTDTQYF
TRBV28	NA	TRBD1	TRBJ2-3	TGTGCCAGCAGTAAGACAGGGGGCTTTACAGATACGCAGTATTTT	CASSKTGGFTDTQYF
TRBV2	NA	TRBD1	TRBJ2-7	TGTGCCAGCAGCGAGGGGCCAGGGGGATACTACGAGCAGTACTTC	CASSEGPGGYYEQYF
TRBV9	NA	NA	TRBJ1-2	TGTGCCAGCAGCCCAAACCCCGGGGGAGGAGGTAGGGGAAATGGCTACACCTTC	CASSPNPGGGGRGNGYTF
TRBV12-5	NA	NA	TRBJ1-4	TGTGCTAGTGGTTTGAGGCAGGGTGGTAATGAAAAACTGTTTTTT	CASGLRQGGNEKLFF
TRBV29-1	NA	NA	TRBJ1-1	TGCAGCGTTGTCCGGGGGCGAATTGACACTGAAGCTTTCTTT	CSVVRGRIDTEAFF
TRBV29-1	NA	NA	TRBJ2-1	TGCAGCGTTGGCCCTAGTTTAAATGAGCAGTTCTTC	CSVGPSLNEQFF
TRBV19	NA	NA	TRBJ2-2	TGTGCCAGTAGTATATCAGCGAACACCGGGGAGCTGTTTTTT	CASSISANTGELFF
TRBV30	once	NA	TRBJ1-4	TGTGCCTGGAGTGTAGAGCCGGGGACTGCGAACCCCAATGAAAAACTGTTTTTT	CAWSVEPGTANPNEKLFF
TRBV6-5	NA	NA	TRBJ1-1	TGTGCCAGCAGTTATACCTCCCAGGGGCCATGGGGAGCTTTCTTT	CASSYTSQGPWGAFF